This T cell receptor beta chain comes out of a study of blood T cell repertoires in COVID-19. The CDR3 extends over 19 amino acids. Trimming cost V 2 bases and J 0 bases; bases outside gene matches: 5. Looked up from germline, CDR1 is LGHDT and CDR2 is YNNKEL (reference sequence). Measured with immunoSEQ multiplex PCR; TCRdb has only the in-frame clones, and not every one. The repertoire holds about 180,000 clones, 80% to 85% seen once, with less than 15% in the top ten. The clonotype comes from a man aged 18 to 29 with active or convalescent COVID-19. The V and J genes are TRBV3-1 (or the pseudogene TRBV3-2) and TRBJ2-1, with 15 bases aligning to TRBD2. The source material was peripheral blood. The CDR3 reads CASSQPGLAGGSSYNEQFF. CDR3 DNA: TGTGCCAGCAGCCAACCGGGACTAGCGGGGGGAAGCTCCTACAATGAGCAGTTCTTC.